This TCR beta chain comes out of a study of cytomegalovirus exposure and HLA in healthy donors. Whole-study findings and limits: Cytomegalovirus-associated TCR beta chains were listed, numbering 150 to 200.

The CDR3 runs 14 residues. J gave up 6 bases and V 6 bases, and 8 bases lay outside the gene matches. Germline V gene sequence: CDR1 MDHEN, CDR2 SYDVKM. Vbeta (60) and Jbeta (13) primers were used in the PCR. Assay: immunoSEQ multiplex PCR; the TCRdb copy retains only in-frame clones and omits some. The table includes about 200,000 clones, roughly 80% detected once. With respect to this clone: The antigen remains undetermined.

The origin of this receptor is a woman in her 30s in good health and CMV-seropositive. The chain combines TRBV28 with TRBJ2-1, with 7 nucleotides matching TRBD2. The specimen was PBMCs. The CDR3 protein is CASSKAGTTNEQFF. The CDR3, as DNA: TGTGCCAGCAGCAAAGCCGGGACTACCAATGAGCAGTTCTTC.